Each of the 10 T cell receptor beta chains below was sequenced from the same sample in a study of cytomegalovirus exposure and HLA in healthy donors. The PCR employed 60 Vbeta primers together with 13 Jbeta primers. The assay was immunoSEQ multiplex PCR, and TCRdb's table has in-frame clones only and misses some. The sample lists some 180,000 clones, more than 70% occurring once. Sample: PBMCs. The source is a man in his forties in good health and CMV-seropositive.

The DNA for the CDR3 is TGTGCCTGGAAGGGCAGGGAATACGAGCAGTACTTC. Encoded protein: CAWKGREYEQYF. The genes are TRBV30 and TRBJ2-7; D is possibly TRBD1 (5 bases). The CDR3 runs to 12 residues. The germline V gene has CDR1 GTSNPN and CDR2 SVGIG (reference sequence). V shed 4 bases and J shed 4 bases, with 11 bases lying between them.

V gene TRBV18 combines with J gene TRBJ1-3; 10 positions agree with TRBD1. This CDR3 contains 18 residues. CDR1 and CDR2 (germline): KGHSH, LQKENI. Unmatched junction bases numbered 8, after V lost 3 bases and J lost 0 bases. Here the CDR3 reads CASSPSRDRGDSGNTIYF. For the CDR3, the DNA is TGTGCCAGCTCACCGAGCCGGGACAGGGGCGACTCTGGAAACACCATATATTTT.

The V gene is TRBV27, the J gene TRBJ2-1; D remains ambiguous. The germline V and J ends were trimmed by 5 bases and 5 bases, with 16 bases remaining between them. This CDR3 has 15 residues. Per the germline V gene, CDR1 is MNHEY and CDR2 is SMNVEV (reference sequence). As DNA, the CDR3 is TGTGCCAGCAGTCTAGACCGTCCGCTAAACAATGAGCAGTTCTTC. Translation gives CASSLDRPLNNEQFF.

The J gene is TRBJ2-7, the V gene TRBV5-1; D might be TRBD1 (6 bases). The germline V and J ends were trimmed by 0 bases and 4 bases, with 11 bases remaining between them. The CDR3 contains 14 residues. Per germline, CDR1 SGHRS and CDR2 YFSETQ. The CDR3 is CASSLDGRGYEQYF. DNA for the CDR3: TGCGCCAGCAGCTTGGACGGAAGGGGGTACGAGCAGTACTTC.

The rearrangement links TRBV5-4 to TRBJ2-7; the match to TRBD1 covers 8 bases. J was trimmed by 4 bases and V by 0 bases; bases with no gene match: 6. This CDR3 comprises 15 residues. Germline CDR1 reads SGHNT; CDR2 reads YYREEE (reference sequence). The CDR3 sequence: CASSLAATGEYEQYF. The CDR3 nucleotides are TGTGCCAGCAGCTTGGCCGCGACAGGGGAGTACGAGCAGTACTTC.

V and J are TRBV25-1 and TRBJ2-7; 10 nucleotides match TRBD2. Germline-derived CDR1 and CDR2 are MGHDK and SYGVNS. CDR3 length equals 13 residues. V dropped 6 bases and J dropped 3; count of bases not matched to a gene: 2. The CDR3 DNA sequence: TGTGCCAGCAGGGCTAGCGGGAGCTACGAGCAGTACTTC. Its translation: CASRASGSYEQYF.

The rearrangement joins TRBV28 to TRBJ1-3; tentatively, D is TRBD1 (5 bases). This CDR3 has 15 amino acids. Germline CDR1 MDHEN, CDR2 SYDVKM. V lost 9 bases and J 0 bases, leaving 15 bases between the germline ends. The CDR3 DNA reads as TGTGCCAGTCGGACATCCGTAGGCTCTGGAAACACCATATATTTT. It is translated as CASRTSVGSGNTIYF. Combining the CDR3 with reference TRBV28 and TRBJ1-3 gives the whole variable domain DVKVTQSSRYLVKRTGEKVFLECVQDMDHENMFWYRQDPGLGLRLIYFSYDVKMKEKGDIPEGYSVSREKKERFSLILESASTNQTSMYLCASRTSVGSGNTIYFGEGSWLTVV.

The chain employs TRBV30 and TRBJ2-3, with 7 bases aligning to TRBD2. The germline V gene encodes CDR1 GTSNPN and CDR2 SVGIG (reference sequence). CDR3 length equals 13 residues. V lost 4 bases to trimming and J lost 4 bases; unmatched junction nucleotides: 5. The CDR3 loop is CAWTVAGADTQYF. The CDR3 nucleotides are TGTGCCTGGACTGTGGCGGGAGCAGATACGCAGTATTTT.

V and J are TRBV5-1 and TRBJ2-5, with 9 bases fitting TRBD1. Looked up from germline, CDR1 is SGHRS and CDR2 is YFSETQ. V was pared by 4 bases and J by 4 bases, with 2 bases of the junction left unmatched. The CDR3 totals 13 residues. CDR3 bases: TGCGCCAGCAGCCGGGGACAGGGAGAGACCCAGTACTTC. Translation gives CASSRGQGETQYF.

This clone was seen only once. DNA for the CDR3: TGTGCCAGCAGTTACCTGGAAAGCGCCGTGGGTGAAAAACTGTTTTTT. This encodes CASSYLESAVGEKLFF. V usage is TRBV6-6 and J usage is TRBJ1-4; D not certain. Germline lookup yields CDR1 MNHNY and CDR2 SVGAGI (reference sequence). The CDR3 totals 16 residues. Trimming pared 2 bases from V and 7 bases from J, leaving 17 bases between.